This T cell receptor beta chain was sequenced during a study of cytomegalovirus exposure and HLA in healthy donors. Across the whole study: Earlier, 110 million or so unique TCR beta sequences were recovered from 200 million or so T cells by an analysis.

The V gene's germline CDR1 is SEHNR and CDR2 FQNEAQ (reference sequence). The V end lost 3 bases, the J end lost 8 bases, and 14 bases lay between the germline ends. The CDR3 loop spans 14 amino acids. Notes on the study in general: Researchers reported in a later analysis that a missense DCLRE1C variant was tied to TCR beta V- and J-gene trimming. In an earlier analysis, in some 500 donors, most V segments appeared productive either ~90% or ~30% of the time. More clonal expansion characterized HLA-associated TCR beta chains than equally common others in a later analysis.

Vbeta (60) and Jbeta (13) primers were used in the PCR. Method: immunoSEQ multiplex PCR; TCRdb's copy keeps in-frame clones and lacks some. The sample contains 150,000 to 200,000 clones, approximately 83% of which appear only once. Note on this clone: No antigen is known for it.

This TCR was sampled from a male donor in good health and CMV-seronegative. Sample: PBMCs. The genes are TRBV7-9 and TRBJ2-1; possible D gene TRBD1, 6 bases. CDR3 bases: TGTGCCAGCAGCTTTCTAGGGGGTGTCGATGAGCAGTTCTTC. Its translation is CASSFLGGVDEQFF.